This T cell receptor (beta chain) was identified in a study of CD8 T cells in ankylosing spondylitis. To note about this clonotype: The antigen is not known.

TCRdb used MiXCR to reprocess the 5' RACE reads, holding one entry per CDR3 protein. The sample carries around 220,000 distinct CDR3 sequences, more than 9% recorded once. Study-level findings and limits: Both synovial fluid and blood in reactive arthritis had previously been reported to carry some motif variants.

The germline gives CDR1 SGHAT, CDR2 FQNNGV. V trimming: 3 bases; J trimming: 2 bases; junction bases outside the gene matches: 15. This CDR3 is 19 amino acids long. Specimen: blood, either unsorted or a sorted T cell fraction (not recorded which). The chain couples TRBV11-2 to TRBJ2-3; 9 nucleotides match TRBD2. The origin of this receptor is a male donor with ankylosing spondylitis or in good health (not recorded which). CDR3 DNA sequence: TGTGCCAGCAGCTTCTTTGCTAGCGGGGCCAACCACCTCACAGATACGCAGTATTTT. Protein: CASSFFASGANHLTDTQYF. Based on the CDR3 plus reference TRBV11-2 and TRBJ2-3, the full variable domain is EAGVAQSPRYKIIEKRQSVAFWCNPISGHATLYWYQQILGQGPKLLIQFQNNGVVDDSQLPKDRFSAERLKGVDSTLKIQPAKLEDSAVYLCASSFFASGANHLTDTQYFGPGTRLTVL.